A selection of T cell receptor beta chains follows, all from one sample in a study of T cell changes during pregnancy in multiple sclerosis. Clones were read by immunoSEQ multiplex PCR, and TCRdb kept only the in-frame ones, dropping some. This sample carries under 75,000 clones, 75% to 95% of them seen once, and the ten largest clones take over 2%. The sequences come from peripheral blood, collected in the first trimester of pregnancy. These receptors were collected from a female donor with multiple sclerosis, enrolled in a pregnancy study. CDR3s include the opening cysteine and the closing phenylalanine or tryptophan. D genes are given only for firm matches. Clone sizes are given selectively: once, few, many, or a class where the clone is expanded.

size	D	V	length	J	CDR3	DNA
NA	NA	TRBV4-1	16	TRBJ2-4	CASSQDPSGPHGIQYF	TGCGCCAGCAGCCAAGACCCAAGCGGGCCCCACGGAATTCAGTACTTC
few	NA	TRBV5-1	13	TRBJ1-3	CASMGGVGNTIYF	TGCGCCAGCATGGGAGGGGTCGGAAACACCATATATTTT
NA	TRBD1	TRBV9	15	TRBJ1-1	CASSVTGGFSTEAFF	TGTGCCAGCAGCGTGACAGGGGGATTTAGCACTGAAGCTTTCTTT
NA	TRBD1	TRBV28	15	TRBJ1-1	CASSSLTGRRTEAFF	TGTGCCAGCAGTTCCCTGACAGGGCGGAGGACTGAAGCTTTCTTT
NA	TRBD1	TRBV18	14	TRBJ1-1	CASSPADRANEAFF	TGTGCCAGCTCACCAGCGGACAGGGCGAATGAAGCTTTCTTT
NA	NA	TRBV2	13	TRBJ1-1	CASRGRAGAEAFF	TGTGCCAGCAGGGGGAGAGCAGGAGCTGAAGCTTTCTTT
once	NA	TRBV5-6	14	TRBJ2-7	CASSFGLEGEEQYF	TGTGCCAGCAGCTTTGGTCTAGAAGGGGAAGAGCAGTACTTC
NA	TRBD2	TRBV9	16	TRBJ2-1	CASSVGLAGAYNEQFF	TGTGCCAGCAGCGTAGGCCTAGCGGGAGCATACAATGAGCAGTTCTTC
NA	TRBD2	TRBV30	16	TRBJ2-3	CAWSVGTSGSTDTQYF	TGTGCCTGGAGTGTCGGGACTAGCGGGAGCACAGATACGCAGTATTTT
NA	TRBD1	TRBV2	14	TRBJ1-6	CASSVGTGVSPLHF	TGTGCCAGCAGTGTTGGGACAGGGGTGTCACCCCTCCACTTT
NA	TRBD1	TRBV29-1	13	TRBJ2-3	CSVRDRSTDTQYF	TGCAGCGTTCGGGACAGGAGCACAGATACGCAGTATTTT
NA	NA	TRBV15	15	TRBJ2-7	CATSRDRSPTYEQYF	TGTGCCACCAGCAGAGATCGGAGCCCCACCTACGAGCAGTACTTC
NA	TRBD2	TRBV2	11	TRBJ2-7	CASAAGGEQYF	TGTGCCAGCGCCGCGGGGGGCGAGCAGTACTTC
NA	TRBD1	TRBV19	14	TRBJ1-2	CASSKRGRDYGYTF	TGTGCCAGTAGTAAGAGGGGGCGAGACTATGGCTACACCTTC
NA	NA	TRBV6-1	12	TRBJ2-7	CASSKREEEQYF	TGTGCCAGCAGTAAGCGAGAAGAAGAGCAGTACTTC
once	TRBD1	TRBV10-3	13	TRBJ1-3	CAISWDSGNTIYF	TGTGCCATCAGTTGGGACAGCGGAAACACCATATATTTT
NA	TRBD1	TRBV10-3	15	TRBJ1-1	CAIKPGQGDSLEAFF	TGTGCCATCAAGCCGGGACAGGGGGACTCCCTAGAAGCTTTCTTT
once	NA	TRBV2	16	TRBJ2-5	CASSEWAPSGQETQYF	TGTGCCAGCAGTGAATGGGCTCCCAGCGGGCAAGAGACCCAGTACTTC
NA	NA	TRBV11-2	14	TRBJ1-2	CASSRTNQQGPYTF	TGTGCCAGCAGCCGGACGAATCAACAGGGACCCTACACCTTC
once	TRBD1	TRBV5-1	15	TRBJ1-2	CASSLDTGGNYGYTF	TGCGCCAGCAGCTTGGACACAGGGGGGAACTATGGCTACACCTTC
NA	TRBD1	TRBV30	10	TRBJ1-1	CAWERGLAFF	TGTGCCTGGGAGAGGGGGCTGGCTTTCTTT
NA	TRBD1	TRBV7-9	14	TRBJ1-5	CASSLGQGNQPQHF	TGTGCCAGCAGCTTAGGACAGGGGAATCAGCCCCAGCATTTT